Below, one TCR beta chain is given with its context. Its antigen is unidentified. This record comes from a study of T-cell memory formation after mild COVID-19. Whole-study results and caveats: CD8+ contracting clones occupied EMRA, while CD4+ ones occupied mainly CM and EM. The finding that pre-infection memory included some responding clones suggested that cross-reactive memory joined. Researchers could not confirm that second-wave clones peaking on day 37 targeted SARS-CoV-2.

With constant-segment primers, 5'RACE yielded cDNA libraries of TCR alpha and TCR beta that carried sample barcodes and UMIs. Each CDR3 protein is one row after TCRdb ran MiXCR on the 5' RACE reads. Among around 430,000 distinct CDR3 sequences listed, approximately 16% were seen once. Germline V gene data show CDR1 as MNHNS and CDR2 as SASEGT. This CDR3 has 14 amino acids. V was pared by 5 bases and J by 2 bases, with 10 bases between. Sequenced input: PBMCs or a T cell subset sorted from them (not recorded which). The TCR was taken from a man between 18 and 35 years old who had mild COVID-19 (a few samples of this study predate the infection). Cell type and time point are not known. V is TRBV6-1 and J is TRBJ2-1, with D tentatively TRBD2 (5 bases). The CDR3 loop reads CASSPTIAYNEQFF. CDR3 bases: TGTGCCAGCAGTCCGACTATCGCCTACAATGAGCAGTTCTTC.